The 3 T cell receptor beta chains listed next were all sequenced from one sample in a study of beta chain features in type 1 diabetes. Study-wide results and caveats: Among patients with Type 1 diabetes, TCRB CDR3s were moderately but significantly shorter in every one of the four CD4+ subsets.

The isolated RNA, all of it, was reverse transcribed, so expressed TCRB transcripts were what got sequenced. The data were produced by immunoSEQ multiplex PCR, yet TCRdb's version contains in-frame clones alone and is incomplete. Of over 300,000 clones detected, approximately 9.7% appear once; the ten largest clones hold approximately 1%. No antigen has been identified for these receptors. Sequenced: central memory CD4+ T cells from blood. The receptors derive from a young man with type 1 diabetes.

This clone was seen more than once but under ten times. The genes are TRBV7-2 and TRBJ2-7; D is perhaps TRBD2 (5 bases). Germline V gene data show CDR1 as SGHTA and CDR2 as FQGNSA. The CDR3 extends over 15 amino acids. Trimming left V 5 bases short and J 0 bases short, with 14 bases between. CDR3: CASSPGGLSSYEQYF. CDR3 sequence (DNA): TGTGCCAGCAGCCCCGGCGGGTTAAGCTCCTACGAGCAGTACTTC.

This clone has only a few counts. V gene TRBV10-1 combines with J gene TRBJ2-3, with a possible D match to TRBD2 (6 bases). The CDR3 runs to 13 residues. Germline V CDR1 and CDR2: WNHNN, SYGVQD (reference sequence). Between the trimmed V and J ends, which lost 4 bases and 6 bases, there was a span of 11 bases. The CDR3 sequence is CASSVTSGDTQYF. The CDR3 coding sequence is TGCGCCAGCAGTGTCACCAGCGGGGATACGCAGTATTTT.

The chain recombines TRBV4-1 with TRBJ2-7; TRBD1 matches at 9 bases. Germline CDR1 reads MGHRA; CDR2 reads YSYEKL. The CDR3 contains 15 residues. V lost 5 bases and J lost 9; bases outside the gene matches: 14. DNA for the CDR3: TGCGCCAGCAGCTCCGGGACAGGGAGGTTAGAGGGGCAGTACTTC. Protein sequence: CASSSGTGRLEGQYF.